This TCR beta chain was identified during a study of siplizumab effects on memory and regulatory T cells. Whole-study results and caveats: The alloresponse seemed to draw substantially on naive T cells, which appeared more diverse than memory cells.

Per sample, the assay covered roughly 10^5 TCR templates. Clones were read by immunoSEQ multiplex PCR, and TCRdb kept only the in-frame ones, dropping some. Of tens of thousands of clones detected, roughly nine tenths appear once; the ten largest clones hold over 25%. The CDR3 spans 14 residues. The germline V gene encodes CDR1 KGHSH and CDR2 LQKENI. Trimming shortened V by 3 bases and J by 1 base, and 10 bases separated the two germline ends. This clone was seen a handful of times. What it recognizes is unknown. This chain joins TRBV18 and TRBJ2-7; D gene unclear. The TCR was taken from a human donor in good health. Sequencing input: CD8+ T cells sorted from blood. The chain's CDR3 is CASSPVGLSYEQYF. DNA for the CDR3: TGTGCCAGCTCACCCGTGGGGTTATCCTACGAGCAGTACTTC.